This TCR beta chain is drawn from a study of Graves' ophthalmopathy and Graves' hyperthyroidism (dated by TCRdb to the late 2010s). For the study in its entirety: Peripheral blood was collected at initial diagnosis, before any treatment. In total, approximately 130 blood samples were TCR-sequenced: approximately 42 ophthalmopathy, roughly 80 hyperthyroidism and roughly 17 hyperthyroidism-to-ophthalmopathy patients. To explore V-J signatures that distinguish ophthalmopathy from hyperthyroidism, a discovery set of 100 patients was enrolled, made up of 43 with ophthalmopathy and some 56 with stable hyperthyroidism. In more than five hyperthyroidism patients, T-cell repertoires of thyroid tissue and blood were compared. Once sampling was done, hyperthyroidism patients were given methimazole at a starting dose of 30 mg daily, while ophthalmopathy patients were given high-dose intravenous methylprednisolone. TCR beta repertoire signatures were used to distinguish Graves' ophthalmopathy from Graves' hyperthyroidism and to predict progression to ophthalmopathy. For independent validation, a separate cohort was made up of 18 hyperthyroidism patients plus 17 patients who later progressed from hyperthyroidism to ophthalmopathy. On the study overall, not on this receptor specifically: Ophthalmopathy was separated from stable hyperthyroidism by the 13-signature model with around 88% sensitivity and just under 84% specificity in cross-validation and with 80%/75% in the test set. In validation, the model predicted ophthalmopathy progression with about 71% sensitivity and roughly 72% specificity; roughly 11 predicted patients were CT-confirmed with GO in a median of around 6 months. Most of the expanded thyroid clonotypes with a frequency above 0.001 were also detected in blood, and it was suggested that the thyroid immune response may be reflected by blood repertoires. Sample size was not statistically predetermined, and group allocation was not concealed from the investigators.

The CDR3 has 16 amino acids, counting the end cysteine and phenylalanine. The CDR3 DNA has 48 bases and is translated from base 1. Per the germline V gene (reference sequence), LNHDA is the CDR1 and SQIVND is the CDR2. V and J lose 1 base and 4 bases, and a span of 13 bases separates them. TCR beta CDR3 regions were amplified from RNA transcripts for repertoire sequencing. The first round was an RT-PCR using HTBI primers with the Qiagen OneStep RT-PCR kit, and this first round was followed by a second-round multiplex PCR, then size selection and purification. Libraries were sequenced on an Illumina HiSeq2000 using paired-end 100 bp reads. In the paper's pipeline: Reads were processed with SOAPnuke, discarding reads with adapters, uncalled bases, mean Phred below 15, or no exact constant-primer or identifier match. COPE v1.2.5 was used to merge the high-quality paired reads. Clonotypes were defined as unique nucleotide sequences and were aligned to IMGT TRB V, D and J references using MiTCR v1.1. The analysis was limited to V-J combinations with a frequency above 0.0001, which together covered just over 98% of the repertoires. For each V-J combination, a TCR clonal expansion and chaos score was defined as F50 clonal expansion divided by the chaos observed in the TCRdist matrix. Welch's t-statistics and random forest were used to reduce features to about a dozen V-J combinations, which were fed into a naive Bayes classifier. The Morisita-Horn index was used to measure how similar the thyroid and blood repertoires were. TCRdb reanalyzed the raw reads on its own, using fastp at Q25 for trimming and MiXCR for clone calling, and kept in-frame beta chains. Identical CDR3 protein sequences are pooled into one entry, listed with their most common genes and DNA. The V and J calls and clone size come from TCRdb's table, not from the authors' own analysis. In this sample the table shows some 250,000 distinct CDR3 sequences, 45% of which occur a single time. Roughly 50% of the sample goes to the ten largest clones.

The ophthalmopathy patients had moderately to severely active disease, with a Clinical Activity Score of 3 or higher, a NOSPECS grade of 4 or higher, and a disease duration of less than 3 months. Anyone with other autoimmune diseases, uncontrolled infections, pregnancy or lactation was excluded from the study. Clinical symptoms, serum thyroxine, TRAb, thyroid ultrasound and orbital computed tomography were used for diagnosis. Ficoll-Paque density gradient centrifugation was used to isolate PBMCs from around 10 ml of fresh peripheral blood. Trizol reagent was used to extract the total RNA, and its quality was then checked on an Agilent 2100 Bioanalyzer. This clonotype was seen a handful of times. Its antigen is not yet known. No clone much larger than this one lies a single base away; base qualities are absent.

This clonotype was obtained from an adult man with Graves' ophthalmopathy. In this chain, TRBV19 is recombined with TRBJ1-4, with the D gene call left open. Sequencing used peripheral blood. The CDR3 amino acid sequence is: CASSIAGPSFNEKLFF. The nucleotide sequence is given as TGTGCCAGTAGTATAGCGGGTCCTTCGTTTAATGAAAAACTGTTTTTT.